Below, 10 T cell receptor beta chains from the same sample are listed, as sequenced in a study of OX40 agonist ivuxolimab in advanced cancers. Library construction relied on the immunoSEQ multiplex PCR assay. The source is immuneACCESS, and TCRdb retained only in-frame sequences with V and J called. Part of the clones is not carried over; for the studies checked, unresolved V genes explain less than half of this, and the remainder is unexplained. This sample is represented by roughly 59,000 clones; about four fifths of them were singletons. Of the sample, approximately 1% is held by the ten largest clones. This material consisted of CD4+ or CD8+ T cells sorted from blood, taken in a trial of the OX40 agonist ivuxolimab. Source of these receptors: an adult with an advanced solid tumor such as melanoma, head and neck, liver or kidney cancer.

This clone turned up a few times. This chain joins TRBV9 and TRBJ1-4; D is ambiguous. Trimming took off 0 bases at V and 1 base at J, with 7 bases between the two ends. The germline gives CDR1 SGDLS, CDR2 YYNGEE. The length of the CDR3 is 15 residues. The CDR3 region has the DNA TGTGCCAGCAGCGTAGGAACATTAACTAATGAAAAACTGTTTTTT. Translation: CASSVGTLTNEKLFF. The entire variable domain, with the rest obtained from reference TRBV9 and TRBJ1-4, is as follows: DSGVTQTPKHLITATGQRVTLRCSPRSGDLSVYWYQQSLDQGLQFLIQYYNGEERAKGNILERFSAQQFPDLHSELNLSSLELGDSALYFCASSVGTLTNEKLFFGSGTQLSVL.

This chain joins TRBV6-6 and TRBJ1-5, with a weak D call TRBD1 (6 bases). Germline loops: CDR1 MNHNY, CDR2 SVGAGI (reference sequence). V was pared by 0 bases and J by 5 bases, with 14 bases between. The CDR3 has 16 residues. The CDR3 is CASSYSIGGEDQPQHF. The CDR3 DNA reads TGTGCCAGCAGTTACTCGATTGGGGGCGAGGATCAGCCCCAGCATTTT.

The rearrangement uses TRBV6-5 and TRBJ1-5, with a weak D call TRBD1 (5 bases). This CDR3 comprises 13 residues. Trimming shortened V by 6 bases and J by 1 base, and 7 bases separated the two germline ends. Germline CDR1 reads MNHEY; CDR2 reads SVGAGI. The chain's CDR3 is CASSWDSNQPQHF. The CDR3 DNA reads TGTGCCAGCAGCTGGGACAGCAATCAGCCCCAGCATTTT.

The chain employs TRBV7-2 and TRBJ1-4; 7 bases are shared with TRBD1. Trimming took 5 bases from V and 8 from J; bases not matched to a gene: 8. This CDR3 has 14 amino acids. From germline, CDR1 is SGHTA and CDR2 FQGNSA. CDR3 sequence (DNA): TGTGCCAGCAGCCTACAGGGGTCGGCGGAAAAACTGTTTTTT. The encoded protein is CASSLQGSAEKLFF.

The chain is built from TRBV6-1 and TRBJ2-3, with TRBD1 matching over 7 bases. CDR1 is MNHNS, CDR2 SASEGT, per germline. CDR3 length: 11 amino acids. J was trimmed by 6 bases and V by 6 bases; bases with no gene match: 0. In DNA, the CDR3 is TGTGCCAGCAGACAGGGGGATACGCAGTATTTT. Translated, it gives CASRQGDTQYF.

The rearrangement links TRBV5-1 to TRBJ2-2; D assignment may be TRBD1 or TRBD2 (5 bases each). The CDR3 is 15 amino acids. Germline loops: CDR1 SGHRS, CDR2 YFSETQ. V dropped 5 bases and J dropped 0 bases, with 11 bases sitting between them. CDR3 sequence reads: CASSGDPSNTGELFF. In DNA, the CDR3 is TGCGCCAGCAGTGGGGACCCCTCGAACACCGGGGAGCTGTTTTTT.

The V gene is TRBV21-1, the J gene TRBJ2-4; TRBD1, the D gene given by the table, was not confirmed from the DNA. TRBV21-1 constitutes a pseudogene. The CDR3 is 12 residues long. This chain's CDR3 is CASSNPVNIQYF. For the CDR3, the DNA is TGTGCCAGCAGCAATCCAGTAAACATTCAGTACTTC.

The chain carries TRBV11-1 and TRBJ2-1; 9 nucleotides align to TRBD2. V lost 5 bases, J lost 8 bases, and 13 bases stayed unmatched. This CDR3 has 16 residues. Looked up from germline, CDR1 is SGHAT and CDR2 is FQDESV (reference sequence). For the CDR3, the DNA is TGTGCCAGCAGCCCGTTAGCGGGGGTCACGGTCGATGAGCAGTTCTTC. Amino acids: CASSPLAGVTVDEQFF.

The chain recombines TRBV4-2 with TRBJ2-3, with D hard to call. This CDR3 spans 14 amino acids. Between the trimmed V and J ends, which lost 3 bases and 3 bases, there was a span of 10 bases. The V gene's germline CDR1 is LGHNA and CDR2 YNFKEQ. CDR3 DNA sequence: TGTGCCAGCAGCCAGATAGTGGGGACAGATACGCAGTATTTT. Its protein is CASSQIVGTDTQYF.

This clone appeared a few times. The rearrangement uses TRBV2 and TRBJ1-6, with TRBD1 matching over 8 bases. J gave up 8 bases and V 7 bases, and 4 bases lay outside the gene matches. The germline V gene encodes CDR1 SNHLY and CDR2 FYNNEI. The CDR3 is 13 amino acids. The CDR3 nucleotides read TGTGCCAGCAAGGTACAGGGGGATTCACCCCTCCACTTT. This sequence encodes CASKVQGDSPLHF.